The 30 T cell receptor beta chains given below trace back to one sample, sequenced in a study of cytomegalovirus exposure and HLA in healthy donors. Assay: immunoSEQ multiplex PCR; the TCRdb copy retains only in-frame clones and omits some. There are about 160,000 clones in the sample; approximately 89% occur only once, and under 13% lies in the top ten. Source material: PBMCs. All receptors derive from a woman between 18 and 29 years old in good health and CMV-seropositive.

The chain couples TRBV10-3 to TRBJ1-1, with a possible D match to TRBD1 (6 bases). The germline V and J ends were trimmed by 0 bases and 4 bases, with 12 bases remaining between them. The CDR3 extends over 15 amino acids. Germline values: CDR1 ENHRY, CDR2 SYGVKD. The CDR3 loop is CAISESGGRVTEAFF. CDR3 coding DNA: TGTGCCATCAGTGAGTCCGGGGGGCGGGTCACTGAAGCTTTCTTT.

The J gene is TRBJ1-2, the V gene TRBV9, with 11 bases fitting TRBD1. The germline V gene encodes CDR1 SGDLS and CDR2 YYNGEE. Trimming at V came to 2 bases and at J to 3 bases, leaving 0 bases not matched to a gene. CDR3 length: 14 residues. CDR3 sequence: CASSVGQGDYGYTF. CDR3 nucleotide sequence: TGTGCCAGCAGCGTGGGACAGGGGGACTATGGCTACACCTTC.

The chain is built from TRBV4-2 and TRBJ2-3; 12 bases align to TRBD1. Germline CDR1 LGHNA, CDR2 YNFKEQ. The CDR3 runs to 17 residues. V trimming: 3 bases; J trimming: 0 bases; junction bases outside the gene matches: 4. CDR3 region: CASSQGQGAGSTDTQYF. CDR3 in DNA: TGTGCCAGCAGCCAGGGACAGGGGGCTGGGAGCACAGATACGCAGTATTTT.

CDR3 in amino acids: CASSLRASGSRGTGELFF. The CDR3 DNA sequence: TGTGCCAGCAGCTTAAGGGCTAGCGGGAGCAGGGGCACCGGGGAGCTGTTTTTT. The chain carries TRBV7-9 and TRBJ2-2, with 10 bases identical to TRBD2. With 2 bases clipped from V and 4 bases from J, the junction kept 10 bases outside the gene matches. The CDR3 is 18 residues long. Germline V gene sequence: CDR1 SEHNR, CDR2 FQNEAQ (reference sequence). The full variable domain, in which reference TRBV7-9 and TRBJ2-2 provide the parts outside the CDR3, is DTGVSQNPRHKITKRGQNVTFRCDPISEHNRLYWYRQTLGQGPEFLTYFQNEAQLEKSRLLSDRFSAERPKGSFSTLEIQRTEQGDSAMYLCASSLRASGSRGTGELFFGEGSRLTVL.

The rearrangement links TRBV5-1 to TRBJ2-1, with a possible D match to TRBD2 (6 bases). Trimming removed 1 base from V and 6 bases from J, with 14 bases in between. The CDR3 loop spans 15 amino acids. Per the germline V gene, CDR1 is SGHRS and CDR2 is YFSETQ. The CDR3 nucleotides are TGCGCCAGCAGCTTGACGGTGGTCGGGAGCAATGAGCAGTTCTTC. Translation gives CASSLTVVGSNEQFF.

The rearrangement links TRBV20-1 to TRBJ1-1; D perhaps matches TRBD1 (5 bases). Trimming pared 8 bases from V and 1 base from J, leaving 8 bases between. The germline CDR1 and CDR2 sequences are DFQATT and SNEGSKA (reference sequence). This CDR3 contains 11 residues. This CDR3 is CSKQENTEAFF. CDR3 sequence (DNA): TGCAGTAAACAGGAGAACACTGAAGCTTTCTTT.

The gene calls are TRBV6-4 and TRBJ2-1, with TRBD2 matching 8 bases. The CDR3 contains 15 residues. V trimming: 5 bases; J trimming: 0 bases; junction bases outside the gene matches: 3. Germline CDR1 and CDR2: MRHNA and SNTAGT. Here the CDR3 DNA reads TGTGCCAGCAGTCGAAGCGGGAGCTCCTACAATGAGCAGTTCTTC. This sequence encodes CASSRSGSSYNEQFF.

The chain combines TRBV30 with TRBJ2-3; D gene ambiguous. This CDR3 comprises 13 residues. V lost 0 bases, J lost 6 bases, and 10 bases lay in between. Germline CDR1 and CDR2: GTSNPN and SVGIG (reference sequence). DNA for the CDR3: TGTGCCTGGAGTGTACTCCTGCGGGATACGCAGTATTTT. It translates to CAWSVLLRDTQYF.

The chain employs TRBV27 and TRBJ1-2; no clear D. CDR1 and CDR2 from the germline V gene are MNHEY and SMNVEV (reference sequence). V was pared by 4 bases and J by 2 bases, with 23 bases between. This CDR3 contains 18 residues. The CDR3 here is CASSSQALPGTLNYGYTF. The CDR3 DNA reads TGTGCCAGCAGTTCTCAGGCCCTTCCAGGCACTTTAAACTATGGCTACACCTTC.

This clone appeared a few times. The chain recombines TRBV21-1 with TRBJ1-5; TRBD1 reflects the table's D call only, with no check against the DNA. TRBV21-1 is a pseudogene locus. The CDR3 consists of 16 residues. The CDR3 reads CASSKLTMISNQPQHF. CDR3 coding DNA: TGTGCCAGCAGCAAACTGACAATGATAAGCAATCAGCCCCAGCATTTT.

The rearrangement uses TRBV18 and TRBJ2-7; 11 bases are a match to TRBD2. The CDR3 has 17 amino acids. V trimming: 5 bases; J trimming: 1 base; junction bases outside the gene matches: 10. Germline V gene data show CDR1 as KGHSH and CDR2 as LQKENI. The CDR3 spells CASSSTTRLAGSYEQYF. The CDR3 DNA reads TGTGCCAGCTCATCCACCACTCGACTAGCGGGGTCCTACGAGCAGTACTTC.

This chain uses TRBV30 with TRBJ2-7, with TRBD1 as a possible D gene (6 bases). Germline assignment: CDR1 GTSNPN and CDR2 SVGIG (reference sequence). This CDR3 is built from 12 residues. V was pared by 4 bases and J by 6 bases, with 13 bases between. The CDR3 region has the DNA TGTGCCTGGACCGATACAGGGAGCGAGCAGTACTTC. It encodes CAWTDTGSEQYF.

The chain recombines TRBV6-1 with TRBJ2-5; possibly TRBD1 for D (6 bases). Germline values: CDR1 MNHNS, CDR2 SASEGT. This CDR3 contains 13 residues. Trimming took 5 bases from V and 5 from J, leaving 12 bases between them. CDR3 DNA: TGTGCCAGCAGTATACAGGGCCGGGAGACCCAGTACTTC. Translated, it gives CASSIQGRETQYF.

V gene TRBV9 combines with J gene TRBJ2-4; 7 bases are a match to TRBD2. The length of the CDR3 is 14 residues. In germline, CDR1 is SGDLS, CDR2 YYNGEE. The trim removed 0 bases at V and 8 bases at J, leaving 5 bases unmatched. The CDR3 DNA sequence: TGTGCCAGCAGCGTAGGGGACCGGGGGGACATTCAGTACTTC. Translated, it gives CASSVGDRGDIQYF.

This clone turned up a few times. The chain couples TRBV7-2 to TRBJ2-7; 10 bases fit TRBD2. The trim removed 6 bases at V and 3 bases at J, leaving 5 bases unmatched. The CDR3 is made up of 14 amino acids. CDR1 SGHTA and CDR2 FQGNSA come from the germline V gene. CDR3 sequence reads: CASRPAGGSYEQYF. The CDR3 DNA sequence: TGTGCCAGCAGACCAGCGGGAGGGAGCTACGAGCAGTACTTC.

J is TRBJ2-1 and V is TRBV5-1; D gene ambiguous. Germline V gives CDR1 SGHRS, CDR2 YFSETQ. This CDR3 has 11 amino acids. V was cut by 2 bases and J by 8 bases, with 5 bases left in between. The CDR3 DNA follows: TGCGCCAGCAGCTTCAACTATGAGCAGTTCTTC. Translating it yields CASSFNYEQFF.

The J gene is TRBJ2-5, the V gene TRBV9; possible D gene TRBD1, 7 bases. This CDR3 comprises 15 residues. Germline V gene lookup returns CDR1 SGDLS and CDR2 YYNGEE. Between the trimmed V and J ends, which lost 5 bases and 5 bases, there was a span of 19 bases. In DNA, the CDR3 is TGTGCCAGCAGTCGACTAGACAGGGTACAGGAGACCCAGTACTTC. Encoded protein: CASSRLDRVQETQYF.

The chain has TRBV28 and TRBJ2-7; 13 bases are shared with TRBD2. With 5 bases clipped from V and 9 bases from J, the junction kept 16 bases outside the gene matches. Looked up from germline, CDR1 is MDHEN and CDR2 is SYDVKM. This CDR3 has 17 residues. CDR3 amino acids: CASSPGLAGVDRGSQYF. The CDR3 nucleotides are TGTGCCAGCAGTCCCGGACTAGCGGGAGTGGATCGGGGGTCGCAGTACTTC.

This chain links TRBV28 with TRBJ1-1, with D maybe TRBD1 (5 bases). Germline CDR1 is MDHEN and CDR2 is SYDVKM. V shed 3 bases and J shed 0 bases, with 17 bases lying between them. This CDR3 comprises 17 residues. Written as DNA, the CDR3 is TGTGCCAGCAGTTTGTCCCGAGGCGGAGGGGTGAACACTGAAGCTTTCTTT. Residues: CASSLSRGGGVNTEAFF.

This clone has a handful of counts. The rearrangement joins TRBV30 to TRBJ2-5; possibly TRBD2 for D (6 bases). V was cut by 1 base and J by 5 bases, with 8 bases left in between. The CDR3 consists of 12 residues. Germline CDR1 is GTSNPN and CDR2 is SVGIG (reference sequence). The CDR3 coding sequence is TGTGCCTGGAGTGCAGGAGGGGAGACCCAGTACTTC. As protein: CAWSAGGETQYF.

The gene calls are TRBV2 and TRBJ2-5; weak D call: TRBD2 (6 bases). CDR1 is SNHLY, CDR2 FYNNEI, per germline. V lost 5 bases and J 5 bases, leaving 12 bases between the germline ends. The CDR3 is 13 amino acids. The chain's CDR3 is CASSREFMETQYF. The CDR3 DNA is TGTGCCAGCAGTCGGGAGTTTATGGAGACCCAGTACTTC.

The CDR3 loop reads CASSQDALFSRGRGANVLTF. The CDR3 DNA reads as TGTGCCAGCAGCCAAGATGCGTTGTTTAGTAGGGGCCGTGGGGCCAACGTCCTGACTTTC. This chain joins TRBV14 and TRBJ2-6; TRBD1 is a possible D gene (5 bases). This CDR3 is 20 amino acids long. Germline V CDR1 and CDR2: SGHDN, FVKESK. Trimming took 0 bases from V and 3 from J, leaving 21 bases between them. Combining the CDR3 with reference TRBV14 and TRBJ2-6 gives the whole variable domain EAGVTQFPSHSVIEKGQTVTLRCDPISGHDNLYWYRRVMGKEIKFLLHFVKESKQDESGMPNNRFLAERTGGTYSTLKVQPAELEDSGVYFCASSQDALFSRGRGANVLTFGAGSRLTVL.

Written as DNA, the CDR3 is TGCGCCAGCACACCCGGGACAGGGTATAGAGAGACCCAGTACTTC. Translation: CASTPGTGYRETQYF. The chain couples TRBV5-1 to TRBJ2-5; 9 nucleotides line up with TRBD1. The CDR3 loop spans 15 amino acids. Trimming cost V 6 bases and J 4 bases; bases outside gene matches: 10. Germline-derived CDR1 and CDR2 are SGHRS and YFSETQ.

This sequence joins TRBV10-1 and TRBJ2-1; 8 nucleotides align to TRBD2. V was pared by 3 bases and J by 9 bases, with 7 bases of the junction left unmatched. The V gene's germline CDR1 is WNHNN and CDR2 SYGVQD (reference sequence). The CDR3 loop spans 14 amino acids. The CDR3 loop is CASSEAGVEGEQFF. CDR3 sequence (DNA): TGCGCCAGCAGTGAAGCGGGAGTCGAGGGTGAGCAGTTCTTC.

The chain combines TRBV6-6 with TRBJ1-1, with 7 bases identical to TRBD1. CDR3 length: 13 amino acids. Germline CDR1 is MNHNY and CDR2 is SVGAGI (reference sequence). V shed 6 bases and J 4 bases; nucleotides not matched to a gene: 5. The CDR3 region is CASSPPGGTEAFF. In nucleotides, the CDR3 is TGTGCCAGCAGCCCCCCAGGGGGCACTGAAGCTTTCTTT.

The genes are TRBV7-2 and TRBJ2-3, with 11 bases fitting TRBD2. This CDR3 region has 16 residues. Germline CDR1 is SGHTA and CDR2 is FQGNSA. The ends lost 5 bases at V and 2 bases at J; junction bases unmatched: 6. The DNA of the CDR3 is TGTGCCAGCAGCCCTCCGACTAGCGGGGCCACAGATACGCAGTATTTT. Translation gives CASSPPTSGATDTQYF.

The rearrangement uses TRBV2 and TRBJ2-5; D gene unclear. The V gene's germline CDR1 is SNHLY and CDR2 FYNNEI. The CDR3 runs 12 residues. V was cut by 5 bases and J by 5 bases, with 9 bases left in between. The CDR3 DNA reads as TGTGCCAGCAGTCAGGTCCTTGAGACCCAGTACTTC. This codes for CASSQVLETQYF.

The chain joins TRBV19 to TRBJ1-5, with D unresolved. The germline V gene has CDR1 LNHDA and CDR2 SQIVND (reference sequence). Trimming took 9 bases from V and 0 from J, leaving 9 bases between them. The CDR3 consists of 13 residues. The DNA for the CDR3 is TGTGCCAGCTCACAAAATAGCAATCAGCCCCAGCATTTT. It yields the protein CASSQNSNQPQHF. The whole variable domain, remainder taken from reference TRBV19 and TRBJ1-5, is DGGITQSPKYLFRKEGQNVTLSCEQNLNHDAMYWYRQDPGQGLRLIYYSQIVNDFQKGDIAEGYSVSREKKESFPLTVTSAQKNPTAFYLCASSQNSNQPQHFGDGTRLSIL.

CDR3 DNA: TGTGCCAGCAGTTTCCTAGCGGGAGGCTACGAGCAGTACTTC. It translates to CASSFLAGGYEQYF. The chain uses TRBV27 and TRBJ2-7; 11 nucleotides match TRBD2. After removal of 3 bases from V and 3 bases from J, the junction contained 1 base not matched to a gene. There are 14 residues in the CDR3. In germline, CDR1 is MNHEY, CDR2 SMNVEV (reference sequence).

Only one count was recorded for this clone. This chain uses TRBV4-2 with TRBJ1-2; TRBD1 aligns across 9 bases. There are 15 residues in the CDR3. Per germline, CDR1 LGHNA and CDR2 YNFKEQ. V was clipped by 2 bases and J by 5 bases; unmatched bases: 6. CDR3 DNA: TGTGCCAGCAGCCAAACGGACAGGGGCGGGTATGGCTACACCTTC. Translated, it gives CASSQTDRGGYGYTF.